This record looks at one TCR beta chain sequence and its context. Germline V gives CDR1 LGHDT, CDR2 YNNKEL (reference sequence). V gave up 5 bases and J gave up 4 bases; unmatched junction bases: 8. The CDR3 has 17 residues. Sequenced by immunoSEQ multiplex PCR; TCRdb stores in-frame clones only, minus some. The data show 260,000 or so clones, about 80% seen once. This sample was taken from a study of blood T cell repertoires in COVID-19. Study in general: The origin of the acute and convalescent COVID-19 samples was the United States, Italy and Spain. From T cells, B-cell-depleted T cells, or PBMCs came the material, which was cDNA or gDNA.

The sample comprised peripheral blood. The origin of this receptor is a human donor in a cohort sampled during active COVID-19. This chain joins TRBV3-1 (or the pseudogene TRBV3-2) and TRBJ2-1; 13 bases align to TRBD2. CDR3 bases: TGTGCCAGCAGCAGGACTAGCGGGAGAGGTAGTTACAATGAGCAGTTCTTC. This codes for CASSRTSGRGSYNEQFF.